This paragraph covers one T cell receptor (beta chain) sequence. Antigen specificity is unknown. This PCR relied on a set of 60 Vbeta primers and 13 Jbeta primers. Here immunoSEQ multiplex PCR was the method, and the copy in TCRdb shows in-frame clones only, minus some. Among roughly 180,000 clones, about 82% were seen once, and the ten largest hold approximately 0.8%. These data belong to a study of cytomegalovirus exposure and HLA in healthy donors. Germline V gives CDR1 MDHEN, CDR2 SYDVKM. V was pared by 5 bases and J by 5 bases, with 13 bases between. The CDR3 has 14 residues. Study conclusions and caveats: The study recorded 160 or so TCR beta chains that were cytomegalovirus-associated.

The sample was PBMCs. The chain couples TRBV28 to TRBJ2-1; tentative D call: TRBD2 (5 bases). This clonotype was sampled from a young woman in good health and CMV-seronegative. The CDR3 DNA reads TGTGCCAGCAGTCCGAGGAGCGGAGACAATGAGCAGTTCTTC. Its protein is CASSPRSGDNEQFF.